The present T cell receptor beta chain was sequenced within a study of cytomegalovirus exposure and HLA in healthy donors. It was with 60 Vbeta and 13 Jbeta primers that the PCR ran. Libraries were prepared by immunoSEQ multiplex PCR; TCRdb keeps only in-frame clonotypes and omits some of them. The sample has under 200,000 clones; about 80% are singletons. On this clone itself: Its antigen is not known.

Regarding the study as a whole: A prior analysis recorded that most TCR beta V segments were productive about 87% or about 30% of the time.

CDR3 size: 15 residues. Trimming stripped 1 base from V and 15 bases from J, with 21 bases between. The V gene's germline CDR1 is SEHNR and CDR2 FQNEAQ (reference sequence). The TCR sequence derives from a man between 40 and 49 years old in good health and CMV-seronegative. The sequenced sample consisted of PBMCs. This chain links TRBV7-9 with TRBJ1-4; D unresolved. The CDR3 nucleotides are TGTGCCAGCAGCTTAGAGACAAGGAGGTCTGGTCGATTGTTTTTT. It codes for CASSLETRRSGRLFF. The whole variable domain, remainder taken from reference TRBV7-9 and TRBJ1-4, is DTGVSQNPRHKITKRGQNVTFRCDPISEHNRLYWYRQTLGQGPEFLTYFQNEAQLEKSRLLSDRFSAERPKGSFSTLEIQRTEQGDSAMYLCASSLETRRSGRLFFGSGTQLSVL.